Following are 3 T cell receptor beta chains from one sample sequenced in a study of T cell clones after liver transplantation. Method: immunoSEQ multiplex PCR; TCRdb's copy keeps in-frame clones and lacks some. The sample has tens of thousands of clones, over 65% seen once. The material was CD4+ T cells from blood, obtained at the 22-month timepoint. Receptor source: a human patient who received a liver transplant. The T cells may come from the graft donor.

The rearrangement uses TRBV21-1 and TRBJ1-2. TRBV21-1 is classified as a pseudogene. This CDR3 is 14 amino acids long. The CDR3: CASSKDGRARGYTF. CDR3 bases: TGTGCCAGCAGCAAAGATGGAAGGGCCCGCGGCTACACCTTC.

The CDR3 DNA follows: TGTGCCAGCAGCCAAGACACCCCGACAGGGAAAAAAGAAAAACTGTTTTTT. Protein product: CASSQDTPTGKKEKLFF. The chain recombines TRBV4-2 with TRBJ1-4; 7 nucleotides align to TRBD1. The germline V gene encodes CDR1 LGHNA and CDR2 YNFKEQ. This CDR3 comprises 17 residues. J lost 8 bases, V lost 0 bases, and 12 bases had no gene match.

The chain recombines TRBV7-2 with TRBJ1-3; 9 positions agree with TRBD1. Germline-derived CDR1 and CDR2 are SGHTA and FQGNSA. The CDR3 is 15 residues long. After removal of 1 base from V and 7 bases from J, the junction contained 5 bases not matched to a gene. This chain's CDR3 is CASSLVGQGYNTIYF. CDR3 DNA: TGTGCCAGCAGCTTAGTGGGACAGGGTTACAACACCATATATTTT.